Each of the 20 T cell receptor beta chains below was sequenced from the same sample in a study of cytomegalovirus exposure and HLA in healthy donors. It was with 60 Vbeta and 13 Jbeta primers that the PCR ran. The method was immunoSEQ multiplex PCR; TCRdb's version includes in-frame clones alone and lacks a portion of them. The sample holds about 130,000 clones; over 70% are singletons and the top ten take 4%. The specimen was PBMCs. The source of these receptors is a woman between 40 and 55 years old in good health and CMV-seronegative.

V gene TRBV14 combines with J gene TRBJ2-1; perhaps TRBD1 as D (5 bases). Looked up from germline, CDR1 is SGHDN and CDR2 is FVKESK. The CDR3 totals 15 residues. V shed 3 bases and J shed 8 bases, with 17 bases lying between them. This CDR3 is CASSHGAFGLYEQFF. The CDR3, as DNA: TGTGCCAGCAGCCATGGGGCATTCGGTCTTTATGAGCAGTTCTTC.

V usage is TRBV4-3 and J usage is TRBJ2-5; a weak D match, TRBD1 (5 bases). This CDR3 contains 15 residues. Germline V lookup: CDR1 LGHNA, CDR2 YSLEER. V was cut by 1 base and J by 7 bases, with 16 bases left in between. As DNA, the CDR3 is TGCGCCAGCAGCCAAGCGCAGGGAAGGGTAGGGACCCAGTACTTC. The encoded protein is CASSQAQGRVGTQYF.

This chain uses TRBV11-2 with TRBJ1-5, with D possibly being TRBD1 (5 bases). CDR1 is SGHAT and CDR2 is FQNNGV in the germline V gene. The V end lost 5 bases, the J end lost 9 bases, and 20 bases lay between the germline ends. The CDR3 is 15 residues long. CDR3 nucleotides: TGTGCCAGCAGCCCGGGTGGTGGGACCGGGGGGCCCCAGCATTTT. It yields the protein CASSPGGGTGGPQHF.

The chain links TRBV18 to TRBJ2-5; tentative D call: TRBD2 (6 bases). Germline CDR1 and CDR2: KGHSH and LQKENI. The CDR3 totals 15 residues. The V end was cut by 0 bases, the J end by 5 bases, with 13 bases between. The CDR3 loop reads CASSPPHGGVETQYF. The CDR3 DNA follows: TGTGCCAGCTCACCACCCCATGGAGGGGTCGAGACCCAGTACTTC.

The chain uses TRBV28 and TRBJ2-7, with D perhaps matching TRBD2 (6 bases). The CDR3 runs to 13 residues. CDR1 and CDR2 (germline): MDHEN, SYDVKM. With 8 bases removed from V and 2 bases from J, the gap between germline ends came to 13 bases. The CDR3 sequence: CASRSGGAYEQYF. The CDR3 DNA reads TGTGCCAGCCGCTCCGGAGGGGCCTACGAGCAGTACTTC.

J is TRBJ2-7 and V is TRBV6-5; possibly TRBD1 for D (5 bases). Germline CDR1 MNHEY, CDR2 SVGAGI. V was shortened by 6 bases and J by 0 bases, with 15 bases between the two germline ends. The CDR3 consists of 15 residues. This CDR3 reads CASSSGPLSSYEQYF. CDR3 DNA: TGTGCCAGCAGCTCAGGGCCCCTTAGCTCCTACGAGCAGTACTTC.

The rearrangement uses TRBV7-6 and TRBJ1-5; D not resolved. Germline V lookup: CDR1 SGHVS, CDR2 FNYEAQ. The V end was cut by 1 base, the J end by 0 bases, with 13 bases between. The CDR3 length is 17 residues. The DNA for the CDR3 is TGTGCCAGCAGCTTAGAGGCAGGTCGACGTAGCAATCAGCCCCAGCATTTT. Translating gives CASSLEAGRRSNQPQHF.

The chain combines TRBV4-1 with TRBJ2-4; D call uncertain. Germline CDR1 is MGHRA and CDR2 is YSYEKL. V lost 1 base, J lost 12 bases, and 13 bases lay in between. CDR3 length equals 13 residues. This chain's CDR3 is CASSQVPPLAQYF. For the CDR3, the DNA is TGCGCCAGCAGCCAAGTACCCCCTCTGGCTCAGTACTTC.

This clone came up a few times. The chain uses TRBV15 and TRBJ1-1; the D is unclear. CDR1 and CDR2 from the germline V gene are LNHNV and YYDKDF (reference sequence). The CDR3 spans 13 residues. Deletions cut 5 bases from V and 4 bases from J, with 11 bases between. The CDR3 here is CATSGLSGTEAFF. CDR3 bases: TGTGCCACCAGCGGGCTATCAGGCACTGAAGCTTTCTTT.

The chain has TRBV4-2 and TRBJ1-3; TRBD1 might be the D (5 bases). Deletions cut 0 bases from V and 4 bases from J, with 10 bases between. CDR1 and CDR2 (germline): LGHNA, YNFKEQ. This CDR3 is built from 15 residues. The CDR3 nucleotides read TGTGCCAGCAGCCAAGATCAAGGGGTCGGAAACACCATATATTTT. This translates into CASSQDQGVGNTIYF.

The rearrangement uses TRBV7-6 and TRBJ1-1; D ambiguous. Germline CDR1 is SGHVS and CDR2 is FNYEAQ. The CDR3 has 14 amino acids. V lost 1 base and J 6 bases, leaving 12 bases between the germline ends. The CDR3 DNA sequence: TGTGCCAGCAGCTTAGGGACTCTGAGGGCTGAAGCTTTCTTT. This encodes CASSLGTLRAEAFF.

The chain is built from TRBV6-5 and TRBJ1-6; TRBD1 is a possible D gene (6 bases). CDR3 length: 15 amino acids. Germline CDR1 MNHEY, CDR2 SVGAGI. Trimming stripped 6 bases from V and 7 bases from J, with 16 bases between. CDR3 region: CASRENRDRNSPLHF. CDR3 sequence (DNA): TGTGCCAGCAGAGAGAACAGGGATCGGAATTCACCCCTCCACTTT.

This chain joins TRBV29-1 and TRBJ2-1; D not resolved. The germline V and J ends were trimmed by 1 base and 15 bases, with 13 bases remaining between them. The CDR3 consists of 11 residues. The germline gives CDR1 SQVTM, CDR2 ANQGSEA. The CDR3 loop is CSVEGLPAPFF. The CDR3 nucleotides are TGCAGCGTTGAAGGACTTCCCGCACCGTTCTTC.

V gene TRBV15 combines with J gene TRBJ2-2, with D tentatively TRBD1 (6 bases). This CDR3 has 14 residues. Looked up from germline, CDR1 is LNHNV and CDR2 is YYDKDF (reference sequence). The V end lost 2 bases, the J end lost 6 bases, and 10 bases lay between the germline ends. This chain's CDR3 is CATSRPQGSGELFF. DNA for the CDR3: TGTGCCACCAGCAGACCCCAGGGGTCCGGGGAGCTGTTTTTT.

J is TRBJ1-4 and V is TRBV18; TRBD1 matches at 8 bases. Losses at the gene ends were 2 bases for V and 8 bases for J; bases not matched to a gene: 7. The CDR3 consists of 15 residues. Germline V lookup: CDR1 KGHSH, CDR2 LQKENI. CDR3 sequence (DNA): TGTGCCAGCTCACCATTGACAGGGGAAGGGGAAAAACTGTTTTTT. This sequence encodes CASSPLTGEGEKLFF.

This clone occurred once. This sequence joins TRBV27 and TRBJ2-7, with a weak D call TRBD1 (5 bases). V lost 5 bases and J lost 0, with 17 bases in between. This CDR3 has 16 residues. CDR1 and CDR2 (germline): MNHEY, SMNVEV (reference sequence). CDR3 coding DNA: TGTGCCAGCAGTCCAGAACGGACAAGGAGCTCCTACGAGCAGTACTTC. Translation gives CASSPERTRSSYEQYF.

This clone is a singleton in its sample. The rearrangement uses TRBV2 and TRBJ1-1; D call uncertain. The CDR3 sequence is 14 residues long. CDR1 SNHLY and CDR2 FYNNEI come from the germline V gene. V was shortened by 7 bases and J by 4 bases, with 16 bases between the two germline ends. The CDR3 DNA is TGTGCCAGCACGAGTCTGGGCCAAAGCACTGAAGCTTTCTTT. Amino acid sequence: CASTSLGQSTEAFF.

The chain recombines TRBV2 with TRBJ2-2, with D perhaps TRBD1 (5 bases). Germline V lookup: CDR1 SNHLY, CDR2 FYNNEI. Trimming shortened V by 6 bases and J by 1 base, and 12 bases separated the two germline ends. The CDR3 consists of 15 residues. CDR3 loop: CASSLDIMNTGELFF. The CDR3 DNA sequence: TGTGCCAGCAGCCTGGACATAATGAACACCGGGGAGCTGTTTTTT.

This clone was observed a handful of times. CDR3 residues: CASSALEDTEAFF. The DNA of the CDR3 is TGTGCCAGCAGTGCGCTCGAGGACACTGAAGCTTTCTTT. J is TRBJ1-1 and V is TRBV2; D unresolved. The CDR3 is made up of 13 amino acids. Trimming pared 4 bases from V and 3 bases from J, leaving 9 bases between. From germline, CDR1 is SNHLY and CDR2 FYNNEI.

The chain employs TRBV28 and TRBJ2-3; tentative D call: TRBD1 (5 bases). Germline V gives CDR1 MDHEN, CDR2 SYDVKM. V lost 3 bases, J lost 1 base, and 11 bases lay in between. This CDR3 is built from 15 residues. As DNA, the CDR3 is TGTGCCAGCAGTTTCCGGCCACAGGGCACAGATACGCAGTATTTT. Its translation: CASSFRPQGTDTQYF.